This paragraph covers one T cell receptor beta chain sequence. The antigen is not known. Each CDR3 protein gets one entry after TCRdb re-called the 5' RACE reads with MiXCR. The table lists about 310,000 distinct CDR3 sequences, less than 4.5% of them singletons. These data originate in a study of T cells after yellow fever vaccination. Findings and limits, study-wide: Some clonotypes, a small share, were shared between CD4 and CD8 compartments.

The sample was PBMCs, taken on the day of the yellow fever booster vaccination. This receptor was identified in a man aged 18 to 35 who received the YFV17D yellow fever vaccine.

The DNA of the CDR3 is TGCGCCAGCAGCACAACAGGAGTAAACTATGGCTACACCTTC. This sequence encodes CASSTTGVNYGYTF. This rearrangement joins TRBV5-1 to TRBJ1-2, with a tentative D call TRBD1 (5 bases). This CDR3 region has 14 residues. V was shortened by 4 bases and J by 2 bases, with 12 bases between the two germline ends. In germline, CDR1 is SGHRS, CDR2 YFSETQ.